The clone carrying this T cell receptor beta chain was observed a few times. Its target is not known. The source of the sample is a study of cytomegalovirus exposure and HLA in healthy donors. Broader study findings: Using the classifier, cytomegalovirus status was reportedly diagnosed with high specificity and sensitivity. The study put some 150 TCR beta chains on its list as cytomegalovirus-associated.

Germline V gene lookup returns CDR1 SEHNR and CDR2 FQNEAQ (reference sequence). With 0 bases clipped from V and 6 bases from J, the junction kept 4 bases outside the gene matches. This CDR3 is built from 14 residues. The data were produced by immunoSEQ multiplex PCR, yet TCRdb's version contains in-frame clones alone and is incomplete. This table has roughly 50,000 clones, roughly 90% appearing once. This chain connects TRBV7-9 to TRBJ2-7, with 8 bases aligning to TRBD1. Material for sequencing was PBMCs. The receptor was isolated from a man between 18 and 35 years old in good health and CMV-seronegative. CDR3 DNA sequence: TGTGCCAGCAGCTTAGCGGGACAGGCCGGCGAGCAGTACTTC. It codes for CASSLAGQAGEQYF.